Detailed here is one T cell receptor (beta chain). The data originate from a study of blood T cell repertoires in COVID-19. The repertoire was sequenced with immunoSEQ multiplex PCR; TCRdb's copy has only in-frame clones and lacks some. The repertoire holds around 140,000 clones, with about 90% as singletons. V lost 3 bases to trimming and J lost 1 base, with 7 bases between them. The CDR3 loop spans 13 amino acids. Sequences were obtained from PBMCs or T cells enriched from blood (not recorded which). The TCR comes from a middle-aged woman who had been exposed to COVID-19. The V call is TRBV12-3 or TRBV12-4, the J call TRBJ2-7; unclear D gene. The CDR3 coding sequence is TGTGCCAGCAGTTTTGGCGGTTCCTACGAGCAGTACTTC. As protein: CASSFGGSYEQYF.